The rows below give T cell receptor beta chains drawn from one sample of a study of cytomegalovirus exposure and HLA in healthy donors. Here immunoSEQ multiplex PCR was the method, and the copy in TCRdb shows in-frame clones only, minus some. The data hold about 240,000 clones, with more than 75% observed a single time. Sample: PBMCs. The receptors come from a man aged 18-30 years in good health and CMV-seronegative. The CDR3 runs from the conserved cysteine through the conserved F or W. The D gene is left open where the match is weak. Not all rows give a size; the values are once, few, many and, for expanded clones, a class.

V	D	size	length	J	CDR3	DNA
TRBV7-8	.	.	12	TRBJ2-2	CASSSLTGELFF	TGTGCCAGCAGCTCCCTTACCGGGGAGCTGTTTTTT
TRBV27	.	.	12	TRBJ2-2	CASSSFTGELFF	TGTGCCAGCAGTTCCTTCACCGGGGAGCTGTTTTTT
TRBV7-2	.	.	13	TRBJ2-7	CASSFTGGYEQYF	TGTGCCAGCAGCTTTACCGGGGGCTACGAGCAGTACTTC
TRBV28	.	.	13	TRBJ1-1	CASSLVRGTEAFF	TGTGCCAGCAGTTTAGTCCGAGGGACTGAAGCTTTCTTT
TRBV29-1	.	.	13	TRBJ2-6	CSVVVDGGFVLTF	TGCAGCGTTGTTGTTGACGGGGGTTTCGTCCTGACTTTC
TRBV4-1	.	.	14	TRBJ1-5	CASSQGGFAQPQHF	TGCGCCAGCAGCCAAGGGGGCTTTGCTCAGCCCCAGCATTTT
TRBV4-1	.	.	15	TRBJ2-7	CASSQIGAGVYEQYF	TGCGCCAGCAGCCAAATCGGCGCGGGTGTCTACGAGCAGTACTTC
TRBV4-1	.	.	16	TRBJ1-5	CASSRQQQGRNQPQHF	TGCGCCAGCAGCCGACAACAACAGGGCCGCAATCAGCCCCAGCATTTT
TRBV30	.	.	10	TRBJ2-5	CAWGGTTQYF	TGTGCCTGGGGAGGCACGACCCAGTACTTC
TRBV27	TRBD2	.	15	TRBJ2-7	CASNTLAGSSYEQYF	TGTGCCAGCAATACACTAGCGGGGAGCTCCTACGAGCAGTACTTC
TRBV4-3	.	.	15	TRBJ2-7	CASSQGTHENYEQYF	TGCGCCAGCAGCCAGGGGACTCATGAGAACTACGAGCAGTACTTC
TRBV10-1	.	few	13	TRBJ2-7	CASSGGSRPEQYF	TGCGCCAGCAGTGGAGGGAGTCGCCCCGAGCAGTACTTC
TRBV7-2	TRBD2	.	16	TRBJ2-7	CASSSPGLAGAYEQYF	TGTGCCAGCAGCTCCCCGGGACTAGCGGGCGCCTACGAGCAGTACTTC
TRBV5-1	.	few	15	TRBJ1-2	CASSLGLGVEVGYTF	TGCGCCAGCAGCTTGGGACTAGGGGTTGAAGTGGGCTACACCTTC
TRBV6-6	TRBD1	.	14	TRBJ2-1	CASSYSGQGHEQFF	TGTGCCAGCAGTTACTCGGGACAGGGTCATGAGCAGTTCTTC
TRBV5-6	.	.	15	TRBJ2-2	CASSLRRNLTGELFF	TGTGCCAGCAGCTTGCGGCGGAATCTCACCGGGGAGCTGTTTTTT
TRBV10-3	TRBD2	.	17	TRBJ2-7	CAISGGSQGTSRYEQYF	TGTGCCATCAGTGGCGGGAGCCAGGGGACTAGTCGTTACGAGCAGTACTTC
TRBV7-9	TRBD1	.	15	TRBJ2-7	CASSQHGTGSYEQYF	TGTGCCAGCAGCCAGCACGGGACAGGTTCCTACGAGCAGTACTTC
TRBV5-1	.	.	16	TRBJ1-2	CASSFYGTSFNYGYTF	TGCGCCAGCAGCTTCTACGGGACAAGCTTTAACTATGGCTACACCTTC
TRBV5-1	TRBD2	few	17	TRBJ2-1	CASSLLWRESGVDEQFF	TGCGCCAGCAGCTTGTTATGGCGGGAGAGTGGGGTCGATGAGCAGTTCTTC
TRBV7-9	.	many	13	TRBJ2-5	CASSLAGGETQYF	TGTGCCAGCAGCTTAGCGGGAGGAGAGACCCAGTACTTC
TRBV19	.	few	13	TRBJ2-2	CASTPLNTGELFF	TGTGCCAGTACCCCTCTGAACACCGGGGAGCTGTTTTTT
TRBV11-2	.	.	15	TRBJ2-7	CASSLGDSLSYEQYF	TGTGCCAGCAGCTTAGGCGACAGTCTCTCCTACGAGCAGTACTTC
TRBV11-3	.	.	15	TRBJ1-1	CASSLAGGQNTEAFF	TGTGCCAGCAGCTTAGCGGGAGGCCAGAACACTGAAGCTTTCTTT
TRBV5-1	TRBD2	once	16	TRBJ2-7	CASSFTGRTRAYEQYF	TGCGCCAGCAGCTTCACGGGGCGGACTAGGGCGTACGAGCAGTACTTC
TRBV11-2	.	.	14	TRBJ1-3	CASSFGRSGNTIYF	TGTGCCAGCAGCTTCGGCAGGTCTGGAAACACCATATATTTT
TRBV4-1	TRBD2	.	17	TRBJ2-7	CASSQGHTGLASHEQYF	TGCGCCAGCAGCCAAGGACATACGGGACTAGCGTCACACGAGCAGTACTTC
TRBV28	.	.	15	TRBJ1-4	CASRAGGSAGEKLFF	TGTGCCAGCAGGGCTGGGGGGTCCGCCGGTGAAAAACTGTTTTTT
TRBV4-3	.	once	14	TRBJ2-2	CASSQSRVAGELFF	TGCGCCAGCAGCCAGTCCCGGGTAGCCGGGGAGCTGTTTTTT
TRBV5-6	TRBD1	.	14	TRBJ2-1	CASSLGTGGNEQFF	TGTGCCAGCAGCCTCGGGACAGGGGGCAATGAGCAGTTCTTC
TRBV5-1	TRBD1	.	17	TRBJ2-7	CASSLNIAGQGADEQYF	TGCGCCAGCAGCTTGAATATTGCGGGACAGGGGGCGGACGAGCAGTACTTC
TRBV18	TRBD2	once	17	TRBJ2-7	CASSPPRREAQFYEQYF	TGTGCCAGCTCACCACCTAGGCGGGAGGCCCAGTTTTACGAGCAGTACTTC
TRBV5-4	.	.	15	TRBJ2-1	CASSGRGPAYNEQFF	TGTGCCAGCAGCGGGCGCGGGCCTGCCTACAATGAGCAGTTCTTC
TRBV23-1	.	.	15	TRBJ1-6	CASSPGRGYNSPLHF	TGCGCCAGCAGTCCTGGAAGGGGTTATAATTCACCCCTCCACTTT
TRBV7-2	TRBD2	.	15	TRBJ2-7	CASSLLGTSTYEQYF	TGTGCCAGCAGCTTACTGGGGACTAGTACCTACGAGCAGTACTTC
TRBV5-4	.	.	15	TRBJ2-1	CASSPRLGGANEQFF	TGTGCCAGCAGCCCAAGACTAGGGGGGGCCAATGAGCAGTTCTTC
TRBV25-1	.	few	11	TRBJ2-7	CASAVLSAQYF	TGTGCCAGCGCTGTACTGTCTGCGCAGTACTTC
TRBV9	TRBD1	.	14	TRBJ1-3	CASSAPGGLNTIYF	TGTGCCAGCAGCGCCCCAGGGGGCTTGAACACCATATATTTT
TRBV27	TRBD1	.	13	TRBJ1-1	CASSLEGAAEAFF	TGTGCCAGCAGTTTGGAGGGGGCCGCTGAAGCTTTCTTT
TRBV28	TRBD1	.	14	TRBJ2-7	CATWGGTGVGEQYF	TGTGCTACATGGGGAGGGACAGGGGTAGGCGAGCAGTACTTC
TRBV7-9	.	once	16	TRBJ2-7	CASSFYSGREWHEQYF	TGTGCCAGCAGCTTCTACTCAGGCAGGGAATGGCACGAGCAGTACTTC
TRBV5-1	TRBD2	.	14	TRBJ2-5	CASSRSGGAEAQYF	TGCGCCAGCAGCCGTAGCGGGGGTGCTGAAGCCCAGTACTTC
TRBV5-1	.	.	12	TRBJ1-1	CASSPSGQEAFF	TGCGCCAGCAGCCCCTCCGGACAGGAAGCTTTCTTT
TRBV7-2	.	.	12	TRBJ1-5	CASSSSEAHQHF	TGTGCCAGCAGCTCTAGCGAGGCCCACCAGCATTTT
TRBV6-1	.	many	14	TRBJ1-5	CASSEMGVNQPQHF	TGTGCCAGCAGTGAAATGGGAGTGAATCAGCCCCAGCATTTT
TRBV29-1	TRBD2	.	14	TRBJ2-1	CSVPSGGSIHEQFF	TGCAGCGTGCCGTCGGGCGGGAGCATCCATGAGCAGTTCTTC
TRBV6-1	TRBD1	.	17	TRBJ1-3	CASSGILSWDRGNTIYF	TGTGCCAGCAGTGGTATCCTAAGTTGGGACAGAGGAAACACCATATATTTT
TRBV7-2	.	.	18	TRBJ2-7	CASSPTALSYRSIYEQYF	TGTGCCAGCAGCCCCACAGCCCTTTCGTACCGATCGATCTACGAGCAGTACTTC
TRBV7-6	.	.	14	TRBJ2-2	CASSSTGNTGELFF	TGTGCCAGCAGTTCGACAGGGAACACCGGGGAGCTGTTTTTT